Here is one T cell receptor beta chain with its context. Trimming cost V 3 bases and J 1 base, with 15 bases left between them. The germline V gene has CDR1 SEHNR and CDR2 FQNEAQ (reference sequence). CDR3 size: 16 residues. This sample was taken from a study of blood T cell repertoires in COVID-19. Study overall: Whether acute or convalescent, the COVID-19 samples came from the United States, Italy and Spain. Sources were T cells, B-cell-depleted T cells, or PBMCs; the material itself was cDNA or gDNA.

Per the original data handling: Reference gene primers were amplified, and this amplification served to estimate nucleated cell counts. The assay was immunoSEQ multiplex PCR, and TCRdb's table has in-frame clones only and misses some. V and J calls and clone size come straight from that table; D and trimming were deduced from the DNA. Of under 300,000 clones in the sample, roughly nine tenths were seen once. The sequence was obtained from a man aged 60 to 75 with acute or convalescent COVID-19. This rearrangement joins TRBV7-9 to TRBJ2-5, with D hard to call. Sequenced material: peripheral blood. CDR3 in DNA: TGTGCCAGCAGCTTCCCCTCTAAGGCGGTCCAAGAGACCCAGTACTTC. It specifies CASSFPSKAVQETQYF. Based on the CDR3 plus reference TRBV7-9 and TRBJ2-5, the full variable domain is DTGVSQNPRHKITKRGQNVTFRCDPISEHNRLYWYRQTLGQGPEFLTYFQNEAQLEKSRLLSDRFSAERPKGSFSTLEIQRTEQGDSAMYLCASSFPSKAVQETQYFGPGTRLLVL.